This T cell receptor beta chain was sequenced in a study of shared clonotypes between healthy human individuals. Turning to the study itself: The donor group consisted of two women and three men, aged 18 to 49.

CDR1 is SEHNR, CDR2 FQNEAQ, per germline (reference sequence). This CDR3 contains 15 residues. The trim removed 4 bases at V and 4 bases at J, leaving 3 bases unmatched. Study-wide results and caveats: The study found approximately 5% of naive CD4 clonotypes shared across several donors. In this cohort, only blood was sampled, and tissue repertoires likely differ. The study found lower generation probabilities in non-shared clonotypes than in those shared by all four donors.

As to this clone: Its antigen is as yet unknown. The sample holds other DNA sequences that translate to the same CDR3.

Here immunoSEQ multiplex PCR was the method, and the copy in TCRdb shows in-frame clones only, minus some. This sample has 1.5 million to 1.9 million clones, with roughly 98% found just once. V usage is TRBV7-9 and J usage is TRBJ2-1, with 11 positions matching TRBD1. Sequencing was carried out using naive CD4+ T cells sorted from blood. This sample's subset: CD45RA+ positively selected. This clonotype was obtained from a man aged 30 to 45 in good health. The CDR3 protein is CASSSGTGGYNEQFF. In DNA form, the CDR3 reads TGTGCCAGCAGCTCTGGGACAGGGGGTTACAATGAGCAGTTCTTC.